These T cell receptor beta chains were read from a single sample in a study of monozygotic twins with inflammatory bowel disease. TCRdb reprocessed the 5' RACE reads and stores each CDR3 protein as one record, lacking DNA. The sample table includes approximately 150,000 distinct CDR3 sequences. Sequencing was done on a sample of blood. The receptors derive from a human donor with ulcerative colitis or Crohn's disease, or a healthy co-twin of an affected twin (not recorded which). Each CDR3 is given with its conserved first and last residue.

j_call cdr3_length v_call cdr3_aa
TRBJ2-7 14 TRBV20-1 CRAAISGSSYEQYF
TRBJ1-5 13 TRBV20-1 CSAKQDPNQPQHF
TRBJ2-7 16 TRBV5-1 CASSPGPVAETYEQYF
TRBJ2-5 14 TRBV10-3 CAISELVGKETQYF
TRBJ2-1 15 TRBV12-3/TRBV12-4 CASSLGTGILNEQFF
TRBJ2-3 15 TRBV7-2 CASSLDRGHTDTQYF
TRBJ2-1 13 TRBV6-2/TRBV6-3 CASSCGRGIEQFF
TRBJ1-5 14 TRBV15 CATSRDIGVSPQHF
TRBJ2-2 15 TRBV5-1 CASSLAQGNTGELFF
TRBJ1-1 13 TRBV20-1 CSAREDKYTEAFF
TRBJ2-3 15 TRBV20-1 CSARDGRVLTDTQYF
TRBJ2-2 15 TRBV7-8 CASSGDREVTGELFF
TRBJ2-1 14 TRBV7-6 CASSLGGVGYEQFF
TRBJ2-4 13 TRBV5-1 CASSPGTQNIQYF
TRBJ1-5 16 TRBV7-9 CASSLGWGGPEQPQHF
TRBJ2-3 14 TRBV5-1 CASSLSIRADTQYF
TRBJ2-2 14 TRBV30 CAWSVQGDTGELFF
TRBJ2-2 15 TRBV6-1 CASSEHEGEAGELFF
TRBJ2-7 13 TRBV13 CASSQGRGFEQYF
TRBJ2-1 14 TRBV28 CASSVSGVANEQFF
TRBJ1-1 16 TRBV11-3 CASRFGGTTMNTEAFF
TRBJ2-1 15 TRBV7-2 CASSLGPDRGNEQFF
TRBJ2-7 15 TRBV5-1 CASSPMGQGPYEQYF
TRBJ2-7 15 TRBV7-8 CASSLVEDLTYEQYF
TRBJ2-3 13 TRBV20-1 CSARTGVTDTQYF
TRBJ2-7 11 TRBV7-3 CASGIGYEQYF
TRBJ2-7 14 TRBV10-3 CAIQLGQGSYEQYF
TRBJ1-2 14 TRBV5-1 CASSVDRGNYGYTF
TRBJ1-4 13 TRBV20-1 CSAQATPNEKLFF
TRBJ2-7 14 TRBV11-2 CASSPRPAPAEQYF
TRBJ1-1 15 TRBV4-1 CASSQDLGANTEAFF
TRBJ2-7 20 TRBV7-9 CASSFSSSTSRQGPLYEQYF
TRBJ2-1 16 TRBV12-3/TRBV12-4 CASSFGSGGPINEQFF
TRBJ1-6 13 TRBV12-3/TRBV12-4 CASSPRVDSPLHF
TRBJ1-2 13 TRBV7-2 CASSLARGRGYTF
TRBJ1-6 15 TRBV27 CASRPPGQYNSPLHF
TRBJ1-5 15 TRBV23-1 CASSQYDVSNQPQHF
TRBJ1-1 15 TRBV28 CASSASDGAREAAFF
TRBJ2-7 14 TRBV5-1 CASSLNSPSYEQYF
TRBJ2-1 16 TRBV7-9 CASSPPTSGTYNEQFF
TRBJ2-1 15 TRBV3-1 CASSPDPARLGEQFF
TRBJ2-2 16 TRBV7-9 CASSLGVQGPTGELFF
TRBJ1-6 13 TRBV2 CASRDIYNSPLHF
TRBJ2-7 14 TRBV12-3/TRBV12-4 CASSLALVTSEQYF
TRBJ2-7 14 TRBV20-1 CSARDPRASYEQYF
TRBJ2-5 14 TRBV20-1 CSALSGRAEETQYF
TRBJ2-1 17 TRBV5-1 CASSSKAGASSYNEQFF